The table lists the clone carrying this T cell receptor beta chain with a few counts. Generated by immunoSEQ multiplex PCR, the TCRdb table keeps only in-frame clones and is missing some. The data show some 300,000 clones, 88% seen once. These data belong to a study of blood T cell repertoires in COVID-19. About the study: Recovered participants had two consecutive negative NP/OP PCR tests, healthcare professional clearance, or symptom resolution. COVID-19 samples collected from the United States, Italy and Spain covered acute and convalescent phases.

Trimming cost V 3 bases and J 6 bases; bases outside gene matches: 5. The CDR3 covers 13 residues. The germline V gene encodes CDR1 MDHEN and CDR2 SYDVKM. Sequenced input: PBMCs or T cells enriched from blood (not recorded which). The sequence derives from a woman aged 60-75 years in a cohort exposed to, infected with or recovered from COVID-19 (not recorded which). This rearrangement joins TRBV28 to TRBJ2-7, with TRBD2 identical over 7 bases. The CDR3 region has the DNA TGTGCCAGCAGTTTTGGGAGGGTCAGCGAGCAGTACTTC. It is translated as CASSFGRVSEQYF.